The source of this T cell receptor (beta chain) is a study of CD8 T cells in ankylosing spondylitis. Study observations and caveats: What seemed typical of ankylosing spondylitis blood was a TCR beta motif built from roughly eight highly homologous variants. Peripheral blood held disease-linked clones only at relatively low frequency, and these were CD8+.

This CDR3 has 15 amino acids. V was pared by 3 bases and J by 8 bases, with 7 bases of the junction left unmatched. Germline V gene lookup returns CDR1 SGHRS and CDR2 YFSETQ. The TCR beta libraries were generated through quantitative 5'-RACE incorporating molecular barcodes. TCRdb passed the 5' RACE reads through MiXCR, listing each CDR3 protein once. The sample has roughly 490,000 distinct CDR3 sequences, less than 6% seen once. This clonotype occurred many times. Its antigen is still unknown. The sample was blood, either unsorted or a sorted T cell fraction (not recorded which). V and J are TRBV5-1 and TRBJ1-6, with 8 nucleotides matching TRBD1. This clonotype was sampled from a male donor with ankylosing spondylitis. The CDR3 sequence: CASSSDRDSYSPLHF. The DNA for the CDR3 is TGCGCCAGCAGCTCGGACAGGGACTCGTATTCACCCCTCCACTTT.